This passage covers 26 T cell receptor beta chains from one sample sequenced in a study of pediatric ulcerative colitis. One to two pinch biopsies were taken from the rectum during colonoscopy. Data came from immunoSEQ multiplex PCR; TCRdb stores just in-frame clones and leaves some out. Of about 17,000 clones listed, about 74% are singletons. Sequenced: gut tissue. All receptors come from a girl under 18 with moderate ulcerative colitis.

This clone has a handful of counts. V gene TRBV2 combines with J gene TRBJ2-7; no reliable D call. Germline lookup yields CDR1 SNHLY and CDR2 FYNNEI. V was trimmed by 0 bases and J by 4 bases, leaving 1 base between them. CDR3 length: 11 residues. The DNA for the CDR3 is TGTGCCAGCAGTGAAGCTTACGAGCAGTACTTC. This encodes CASSEAYEQYF.

The V and J genes are TRBV11-3 and TRBJ2-1, with 7 bases fitting TRBD2. This CDR3 comprises 15 residues. V shed 3 bases and J 7 bases; nucleotides not matched to a gene: 9. Germline V gene lookup returns CDR1 SGHNT and CDR2 YENEEA. The CDR3 sequence is CASSFMAGAVNEQFF. The CDR3 coding sequence is TGTGCCAGCAGCTTTATGGCGGGAGCCGTAAATGAGCAGTTCTTC.

The genes are TRBV6-1 and TRBJ2-3; TRBD1 aligns across 9 bases. V was pared by 7 bases and J by 2 bases, with 4 bases of the junction left unmatched. Germline CDR1 reads MNHNS; CDR2 reads SASEGT. The CDR3 is made up of 14 amino acids. The CDR3 nucleotides are TGTGCCAGCATGACAGGGGGGTACACAGATACGCAGTATTTT. It encodes CASMTGGYTDTQYF.

This clone showed up just a few times. In DNA form, the CDR3 reads TGTGCCAGCCGACTTGGGGCGCTTTGGGGCTACACCTTC. It encodes CASRLGALWGYTF. V is TRBV6-1 and J is TRBJ1-2; TRBD1 might be the D (5 bases). The CDR3 sequence is 13 residues long. Germline V gene lookup returns CDR1 MNHNS and CDR2 SASEGT. V lost 8 bases, J lost 8 bases, and 18 bases lay in between.

This clone was observed a few times. The chain employs TRBV7-8 and TRBJ1-5; 12 nucleotides match TRBD1. CDR1 is SGHVS, CDR2 FQNEAQ, per germline. V dropped 5 bases and J dropped 6; count of bases not matched to a gene: 5. CDR3 size: 15 residues. Written as DNA, the CDR3 is TGTGCCAGCAGCCTGGGACAGGGGGCAGGTCAGCCCCAGCATTTT. Protein: CASSLGQGAGQPQHF.

The chain joins TRBV5-1 to TRBJ2-5; either TRBD1 or TRBD2 may supply D (5 bases each). V lost 4 bases and J 4 bases, leaving 14 bases between the germline ends. CDR1 is SGHRS, CDR2 YFSETQ, per germline. The CDR3 consists of 14 residues. The CDR3 region has the DNA TGCGCCAGCAGCCCTGTACCGGGGCGAGAGACCCAGTACTTC. Amino acid sequence: CASSPVPGRETQYF. Drawing the rest from reference TRBV5-1 and TRBJ2-5, the complete variable domain is KAGVTQTPRYLIKTRGQQVTLSCSPISGHRSVSWYQQTPGQGLQFLFEYFSETQRNKGNFPGRFSGRQFSNSRSEMNVSTLELGDSALYLCASSPVPGRETQYFGPGTRLLVL.

CDR3 nucleotide sequence: TGTGCCAGCAGTTTATTCCGAACTCCCCTGACAGGGGGCTATGGCTACACCTTC. This gives the protein CASSLFRTPLTGGYGYTF. The rearrangement uses TRBV28 and TRBJ1-2; TRBD1 matches at 9 bases. Germline V gene data show CDR1 as MDHEN and CDR2 as SYDVKM. The length of the CDR3 is 18 residues. Losses at the gene ends were 1 base for V and 4 bases for J; bases not matched to a gene: 13.

This CDR3 reads CASSQTAPVRRQGGYEQYF. In DNA form, the CDR3 reads TGTGCCAGCAGCCAAACCGCCCCCGTGCGCCGACAGGGGGGATACGAGCAGTACTTC. This chain joins TRBV14 and TRBJ2-7, with 9 bases aligning to TRBD1. Germline V lookup: CDR1 SGHDN, CDR2 FVKESK. This CDR3 spans 19 amino acids. Germline trimming cut 2 bases from V and 4 bases from J; bases unmatched to any gene: 18.

With respect to this clone: Other DNA sequences in the sample encode the same CDR3. The chain joins TRBV5-1 to TRBJ2-6, with D perhaps TRBD1 (6 bases). CDR1 and CDR2 from the germline V gene are SGHRS and YFSETQ. The CDR3 length is 15 residues. The V gene lost 4 bases and the J gene lost 0 bases, with 8 bases spanning the gap. Here the CDR3 DNA reads TGCGCCAGCAGCCCACAGGGCTCTGGGGCCAACGTCCTGACTTTC. The encoded protein is CASSPQGSGANVLTF.

V and J are TRBV29-1 and TRBJ2-2; a weak D match, TRBD1 (5 bases). This CDR3 has 13 amino acids. V was cut by 6 bases and J by 4 bases, with 12 bases left in between. Germline values: CDR1 SQVTM, CDR2 ANQGSEA. The CDR3 sequence: CSVADRSTGELFF. The CDR3 coding sequence is TGCAGCGTAGCCGACAGAAGCACCGGGGAGCTGTTTTTT.

This clone was counted between two and nine times. The chain carries TRBV7-3 and TRBJ2-1, with 11 bases lining up with TRBD2. The CDR3 is 15 residues long. V shed 3 bases and J 7 bases; nucleotides not matched to a gene: 5. CDR1 is SGHTA and CDR2 is FQGTGA in the germline V gene. This chain's CDR3 is CASSLRLAGMNEQFF. CDR3 nucleotides: TGTGCCAGCAGCTTGAGACTAGCGGGGATGAATGAGCAGTTCTTC.

The rearrangement links TRBV2 to TRBJ1-5; TRBD1 matches at 7 bases. J lost 6 bases, V lost 10 bases, and 12 bases had no gene match. The CDR3 is 14 residues long. Germline CDR1 SNHLY, CDR2 FYNNEI. The CDR3 DNA follows: TGTGCCACCTCATCCGACAGGGTCGGTCAGCCCCAGCATTTT. It yields the protein CATSSDRVGQPQHF.

V is TRBV6-5 and J is TRBJ2-3; possibly TRBD2 for D (5 bases). V was shortened by 4 bases and J by 1 base, with 12 bases between the two germline ends. The CDR3 consists of 15 residues. CDR1 and CDR2 from the germline V gene are MNHEY and SVGAGI. The CDR3 DNA is TGTGCCAGCAGTTCGCTAGCCCAACGCACAGATACGCAGTATTTT. Translating gives CASSSLAQRTDTQYF.

In this sample, this clone turned up a few times. The CDR3: CASSPTTTGGAVGYTF. The CDR3, as DNA: TGTGCCAGCTCACCCACAACGACAGGGGGCGCGGTTGGCTACACCTTC. This chain links TRBV18 with TRBJ1-2, with 10 bases matching TRBD1. There are 16 residues in the CDR3. CDR1 and CDR2 (germline): KGHSH, LQKENI. V lost 3 bases to trimming and J lost 7 bases; unmatched junction nucleotides: 11. Drawing the rest from reference TRBV18 and TRBJ1-2, the complete variable domain is NAGVMQNPRHLVRRRGQEARLRCSPMKGHSHVYWYRQLPEEGLKFMVYLQKENIIDESGMPKERFSAEFPKEGPSILRIQQVVRGDSAAYFCASSPTTTGGAVGYTFGSGTRLTVV.

V gene TRBV16 combines with J gene TRBJ1-2; tentatively, D is TRBD1 (6 bases). Germline assignment: CDR1 KGHSY and CDR2 FQNENV. Trimming removed 2 bases at V and 3 bases at J, with 10 bases between. The CDR3 is made up of 14 amino acids. The CDR3 DNA follows: TGTGCCAGCAGCCAACTGCAGGGGTACTATGGCTACACCTTC. Residues: CASSQLQGYYGYTF.

This clone was seen a few times. The chain joins TRBV5-1 to TRBJ2-1; D perhaps matches TRBD2 (6 bases). The CDR3 contains 14 residues. Per the germline V gene, CDR1 is SGHRS and CDR2 is YFSETQ. Trimming took off 4 bases at V and 9 bases at J, with 17 bases between the two ends. Here the CDR3 reads CASSPPVLRGEQFF. DNA of the CDR3: TGCGCCAGCAGCCCCCCCGTTTTGCGGGGTGAGCAGTTCTTC.

The CDR3 DNA reads TGTGCCAGCTCCCGGACAGATGTGAACACTGAAGCTTTCTTT. This translates into CASSRTDVNTEAFF. The rearrangement uses TRBV18 and TRBJ1-1; TRBD1 might be the D (6 bases). This CDR3 is 14 amino acids long. Trimming stripped 6 bases from V and 0 bases from J, with 11 bases between. Germline CDR1 KGHSH, CDR2 LQKENI.

The genes are TRBV14 and TRBJ2-1; D is possibly TRBD1 (6 bases). The V and J ends lost 1 base and 5 bases respectively, with 9 bases between them. The CDR3 is 14 residues long. Per germline, CDR1 SGHDN and CDR2 FVKESK. DNA for the CDR3: TGTGCCAGCAGCCAAGGGTGGGGGCACAATGAGCAGTTCTTC. This codes for CASSQGWGHNEQFF.

The CDR3 spells CASGRERARSYNEQFF. The CDR3 nucleotides are TGTGCCAGCGGGAGGGAGCGGGCCCGCTCCTACAATGAGCAGTTCTTC. V usage is TRBV9 and J usage is TRBJ2-1, with TRBD2 identical over 7 bases. The CDR3 totals 16 residues. Germline V gives CDR1 SGDLS, CDR2 YYNGEE. With 7 bases clipped from V and 0 bases from J, the junction kept 10 bases outside the gene matches.

The chain couples TRBV6-6 to TRBJ1-6, with 10 bases identical to TRBD1. Germline CDR1 reads MNHNY; CDR2 reads SVGAGI (reference sequence). CDR3 length: 14 residues. Trimming took 7 bases from V and 8 from J; bases not matched to a gene: 5. Here the CDR3 reads CASNRDRGYSPLHF. The CDR3 bases are TGTGCCAGCAATCGGGACAGGGGTTATTCACCCCTCCACTTT.

This clone came up once. V and J are TRBV27 and TRBJ2-7; a possible D gene is TRBD2 (5 bases). The CDR3 is 14 residues long. From germline, CDR1 is MNHEY and CDR2 SMNVEV (reference sequence). V was pared by 2 bases and J by 0 bases, with 8 bases between. The chain's CDR3 is CASSLMGSSYEQYF. CDR3 in DNA: TGTGCCAGCAGTTTAATGGGGAGCTCCTACGAGCAGTACTTC.

Written as DNA, the CDR3 is TGCGCCAGCAGCCAAGATCTCGATCAGCCCCAGCATTTT. It yields the protein CASSQDLDQPQHF. This chain links TRBV4-1 with TRBJ1-5; D is undetermined. The V gene's germline CDR1 is MGHRA and CDR2 YSYEKL. V lost 0 bases, J lost 5 bases, and 5 bases lay in between. This CDR3 is 13 amino acids long.

The V call is TRBV7-8, the J call TRBJ1-1; 9 nucleotides agree with TRBD1. CDR1 is SGHVS and CDR2 is FQNEAQ in the germline V gene. This CDR3 is built from 17 residues. V lost 3 bases, J lost 8 bases, and 16 bases stayed unmatched. The CDR3: CASSFGLISTGGSEAFF. As DNA, the CDR3 is TGTGCCAGCAGCTTTGGGCTTATATCGACAGGGGGATCAGAAGCTTTCTTT.

The chain combines TRBV9 with TRBJ2-7; D is perhaps TRBD1 or TRBD2 (5 bases each). V was shortened by 3 bases and J by 4 bases, with 17 bases between the two germline ends. Germline lookup yields CDR1 SGDLS and CDR2 YYNGEE. This CDR3 has 15 residues. The DNA of the CDR3 is TGTGCCAGCAGCGAACAACCGGGACCCCGGTACGAGCAGTACTTC. Its protein is CASSEQPGPRYEQYF.

This clone was observed a single time. CDR3 sequence: CASSLGGTRYGYTF. CDR3 sequence (DNA): TGTGCCAGCAGCTTAGGAGGGACCCGCTATGGCTACACCTTC. The chain employs TRBV11-2 and TRBJ1-2; tentative D call: TRBD1 (5 bases). Trimming left V 1 base short and J 4 bases short, with 10 bases between. The germline gives CDR1 SGHAT, CDR2 FQNNGV. CDR3 length: 14 residues.

This sequence joins TRBV7-2 and TRBJ1-2; 8 nucleotides agree with TRBD1. The CDR3 extends over 14 amino acids. After removal of 3 bases from V and 4 bases from J, the junction contained 4 bases not matched to a gene. Looked up from germline, CDR1 is SGHTA and CDR2 is FQGNSA. This CDR3 reads CASSLRQGIYGYTF. In DNA form, the CDR3 reads TGTGCCAGCAGCTTGCGACAGGGGATCTATGGCTACACCTTC.